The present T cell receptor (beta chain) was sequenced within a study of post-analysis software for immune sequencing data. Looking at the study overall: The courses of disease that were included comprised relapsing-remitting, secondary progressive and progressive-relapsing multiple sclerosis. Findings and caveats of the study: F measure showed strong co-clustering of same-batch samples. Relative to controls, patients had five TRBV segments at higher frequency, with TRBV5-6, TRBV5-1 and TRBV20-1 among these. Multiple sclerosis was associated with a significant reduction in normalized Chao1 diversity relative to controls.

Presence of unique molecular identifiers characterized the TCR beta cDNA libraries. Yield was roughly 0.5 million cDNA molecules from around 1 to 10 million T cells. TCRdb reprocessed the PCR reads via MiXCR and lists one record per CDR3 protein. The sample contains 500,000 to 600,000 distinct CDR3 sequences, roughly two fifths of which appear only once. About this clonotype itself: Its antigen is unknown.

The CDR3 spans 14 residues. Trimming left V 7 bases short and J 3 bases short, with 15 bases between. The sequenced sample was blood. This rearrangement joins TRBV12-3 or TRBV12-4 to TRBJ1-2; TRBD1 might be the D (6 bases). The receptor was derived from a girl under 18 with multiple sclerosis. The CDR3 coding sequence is TGTGCCAGCACCTCCAGGACAGAAGACTATGGCTACACCTTC. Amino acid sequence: CASTSRTEDYGYTF.